This TCR beta chain stems from a study of T cells after posttransplantation cyclophosphamide. This clone was detected only a few times. Its matching antigen is unknown. The table came from immunoSEQ multiplex PCR; TCRdb's copy has only in-frame clones and leaves some out. Singletons are absent from the sample, which has 40,000 to 45,000 clones. The CDR3 totals 14 residues. The V and J ends lost 4 bases and 7 bases, in that order; junction bases with no gene match: 3. CDR1 and CDR2 (germline): SGHKS, YYEKEE (reference sequence). This related bone marrow graft donor gave peripheral blood on the day of marrow donation. Study observations and caveats: Later post-transplant blood repertoires were often dominated by donor CD8+ memory clones. TRB clonality was highly associated with recipient CMV seropositivity and reactivation.

Sequencing was done on a sample of PBMCs. The gene calls are TRBV5-5 and TRBJ1-5; 12 bases match TRBD1. The sequence derives from a man in his forties or fifties in good health, CMV-negative, and a related stem cell transplant donor. The CDR3 nucleotides read TGTGCCAGCAGCACCGGGACAGGGGGCCAGCCCCAGCATTTT. It codes for CASSTGTGGQPQHF. Combining the CDR3 with reference TRBV5-5 and TRBJ1-5 gives the whole variable domain DAGVTQSPTHLIKTRGQQVTLRCSPISGHKSVSWYQQVLGQGPQFIFQYYEKEERGRGNFPDRFSARQFPNYSSELNVNALLLGDSALYLCASSTGTGGQPQHFGDGTRLSIL.